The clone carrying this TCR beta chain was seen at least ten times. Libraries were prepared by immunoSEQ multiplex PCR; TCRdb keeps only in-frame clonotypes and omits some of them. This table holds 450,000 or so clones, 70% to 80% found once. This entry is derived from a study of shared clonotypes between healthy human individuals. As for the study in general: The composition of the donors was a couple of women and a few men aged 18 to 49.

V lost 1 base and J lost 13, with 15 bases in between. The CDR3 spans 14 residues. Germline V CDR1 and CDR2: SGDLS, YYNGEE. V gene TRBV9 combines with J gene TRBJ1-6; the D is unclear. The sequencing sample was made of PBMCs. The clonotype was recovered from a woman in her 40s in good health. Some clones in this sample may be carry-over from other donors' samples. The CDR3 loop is CASSVTTEAVPLHF. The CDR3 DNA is TGTGCCAGCAGCGTAACCACCGAGGCCGTCCCCCTCCACTTT.